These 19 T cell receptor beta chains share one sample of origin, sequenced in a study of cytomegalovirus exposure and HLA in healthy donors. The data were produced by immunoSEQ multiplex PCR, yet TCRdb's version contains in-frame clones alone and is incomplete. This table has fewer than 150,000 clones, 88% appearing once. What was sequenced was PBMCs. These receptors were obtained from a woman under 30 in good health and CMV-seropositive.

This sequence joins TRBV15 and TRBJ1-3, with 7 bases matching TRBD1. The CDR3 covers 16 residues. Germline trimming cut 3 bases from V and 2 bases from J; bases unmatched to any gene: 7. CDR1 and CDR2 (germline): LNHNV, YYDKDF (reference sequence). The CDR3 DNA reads TGTGCCACCAGCAGTAGATTTGGACAGGCTGGAAACACCATATATTTT. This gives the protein CATSSRFGQAGNTIYF.

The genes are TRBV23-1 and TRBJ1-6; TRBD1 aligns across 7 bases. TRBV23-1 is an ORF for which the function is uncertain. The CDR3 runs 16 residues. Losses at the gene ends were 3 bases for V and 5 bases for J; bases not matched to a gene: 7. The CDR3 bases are TGCGCCAGCAGTCACGGTCGACAGGGTGATAATTCACCCCTCCACTTT. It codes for CASSHGRQGDNSPLHF.

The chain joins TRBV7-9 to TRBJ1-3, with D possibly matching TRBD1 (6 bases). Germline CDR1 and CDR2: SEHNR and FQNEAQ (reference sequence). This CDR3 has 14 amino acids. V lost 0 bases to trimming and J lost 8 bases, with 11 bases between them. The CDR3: CASSLARQGYTIYF. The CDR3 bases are TGTGCCAGCAGCTTAGCGCGTCAGGGGTACACCATATATTTT.

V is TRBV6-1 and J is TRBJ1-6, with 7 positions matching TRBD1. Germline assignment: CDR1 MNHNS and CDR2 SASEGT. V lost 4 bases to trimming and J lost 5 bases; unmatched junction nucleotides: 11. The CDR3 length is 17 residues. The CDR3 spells CASSGFRTGQNNSPLHF. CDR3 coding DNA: TGTGCCAGCAGTGGGTTTAGAACGGGACAGAATAATTCACCCCTCCACTTT.

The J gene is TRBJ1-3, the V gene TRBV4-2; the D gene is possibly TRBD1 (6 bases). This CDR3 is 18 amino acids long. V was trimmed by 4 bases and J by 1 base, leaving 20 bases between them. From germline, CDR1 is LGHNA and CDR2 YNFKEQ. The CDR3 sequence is CASSPTGHGSRSGNTIYF. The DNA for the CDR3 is TGTGCCAGCAGCCCCACGGGACACGGATCTCGTTCTGGAAACACCATATATTTT.

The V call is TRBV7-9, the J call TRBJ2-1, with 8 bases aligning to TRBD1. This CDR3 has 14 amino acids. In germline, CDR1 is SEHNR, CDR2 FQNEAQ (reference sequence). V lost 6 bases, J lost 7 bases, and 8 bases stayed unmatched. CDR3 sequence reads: CASSYGTGGNEQFF. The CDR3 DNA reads TGTGCCAGCAGTTACGGGACAGGCGGGAATGAGCAGTTCTTC.

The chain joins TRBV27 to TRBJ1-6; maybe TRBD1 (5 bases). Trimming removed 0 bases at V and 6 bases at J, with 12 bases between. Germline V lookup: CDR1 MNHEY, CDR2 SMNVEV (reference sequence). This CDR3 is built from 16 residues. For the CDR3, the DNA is TGTGCCAGCAGTTTATCGTCGACAAGGGGTAATTCACCCCTCCACTTT. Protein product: CASSLSSTRGNSPLHF.

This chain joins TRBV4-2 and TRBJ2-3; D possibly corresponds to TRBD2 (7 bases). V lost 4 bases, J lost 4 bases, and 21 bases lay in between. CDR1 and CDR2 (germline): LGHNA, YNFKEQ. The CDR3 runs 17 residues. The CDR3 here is CASSLSFGGGLSDTQYF. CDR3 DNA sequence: TGTGCCAGCAGCCTCAGCTTTGGGGGGGGGCTGTCAGATACGCAGTATTTT.

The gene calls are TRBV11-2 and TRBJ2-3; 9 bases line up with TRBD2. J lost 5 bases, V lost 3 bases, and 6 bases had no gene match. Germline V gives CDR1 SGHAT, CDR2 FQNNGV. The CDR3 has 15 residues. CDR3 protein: CASSFGGGAGDTQYF. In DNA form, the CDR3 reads TGTGCCAGCAGCTTTGGCGGGGGGGCGGGAGATACGCAGTATTTT.

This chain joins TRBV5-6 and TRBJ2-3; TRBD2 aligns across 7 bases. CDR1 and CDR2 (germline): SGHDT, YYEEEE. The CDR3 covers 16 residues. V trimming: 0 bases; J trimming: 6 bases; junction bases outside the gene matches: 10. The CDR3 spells CASSLEGVAGGDTQYF. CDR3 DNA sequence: TGTGCCAGCAGCTTGGAAGGGGTAGCGGGCGGGGATACGCAGTATTTT.

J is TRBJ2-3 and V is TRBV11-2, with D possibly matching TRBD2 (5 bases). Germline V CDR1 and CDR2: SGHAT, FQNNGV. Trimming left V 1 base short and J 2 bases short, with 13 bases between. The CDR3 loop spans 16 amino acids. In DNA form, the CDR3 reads TGTGCCAGCAGCTTAGGTCGGCGGGTCCTCACAGATACGCAGTATTTT. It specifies CASSLGRRVLTDTQYF.

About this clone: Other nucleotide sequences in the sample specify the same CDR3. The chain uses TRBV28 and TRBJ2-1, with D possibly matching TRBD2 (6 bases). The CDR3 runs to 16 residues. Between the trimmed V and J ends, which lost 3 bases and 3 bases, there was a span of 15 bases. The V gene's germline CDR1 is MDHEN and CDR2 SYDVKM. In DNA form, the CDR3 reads TGTGCCAGCAGTTTTGGAGCGGGCGGCCTCTACAATGAGCAGTTCTTC. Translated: CASSFGAGGLYNEQFF.

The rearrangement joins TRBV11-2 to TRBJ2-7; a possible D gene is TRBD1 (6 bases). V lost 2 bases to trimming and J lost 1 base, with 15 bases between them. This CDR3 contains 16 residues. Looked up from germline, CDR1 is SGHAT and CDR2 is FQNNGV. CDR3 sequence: CASSLSTGTPSYEQYF. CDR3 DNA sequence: TGTGCCAGCAGCTTATCTACCGGGACACCTTCCTACGAGCAGTACTTC.

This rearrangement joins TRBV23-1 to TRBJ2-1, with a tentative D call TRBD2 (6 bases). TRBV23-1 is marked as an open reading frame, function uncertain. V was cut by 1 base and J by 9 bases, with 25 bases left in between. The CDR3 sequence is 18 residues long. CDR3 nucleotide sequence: TGCGCCAGCAGTCAATACAGGTCCGGGGCTAGCGTTCGAAGTGAGCAGTTCTTC. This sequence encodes CASSQYRSGASVRSEQFF.

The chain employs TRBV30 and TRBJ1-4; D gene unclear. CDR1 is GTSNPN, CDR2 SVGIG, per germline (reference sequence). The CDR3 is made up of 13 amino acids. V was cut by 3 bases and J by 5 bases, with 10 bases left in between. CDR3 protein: CAWRRRLNEKLFF. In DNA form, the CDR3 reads TGTGCCTGGAGGAGGAGGCTAAATGAAAAACTGTTTTTT.

CDR3 protein: CASSYRPGYVNTEAFF. In DNA, the CDR3 is TGTGCCAGCAGTTATAGGCCAGGGTATGTGAACACTGAAGCTTTCTTT. This rearrangement joins TRBV6-5 to TRBJ1-1, with a weak D call TRBD1 (5 bases). Germline V gene sequence: CDR1 MNHEY, CDR2 SVGAGI. V lost 3 bases, J lost 0 bases, and 14 bases lay in between. There are 16 residues in the CDR3.

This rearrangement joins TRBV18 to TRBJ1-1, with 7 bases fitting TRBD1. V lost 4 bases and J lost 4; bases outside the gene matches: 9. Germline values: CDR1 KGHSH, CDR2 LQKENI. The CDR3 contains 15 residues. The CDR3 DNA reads TGTGCCAGCTCACAACAGACAGGGAGTGGCACTGAAGCTTTCTTT. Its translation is CASSQQTGSGTEAFF.

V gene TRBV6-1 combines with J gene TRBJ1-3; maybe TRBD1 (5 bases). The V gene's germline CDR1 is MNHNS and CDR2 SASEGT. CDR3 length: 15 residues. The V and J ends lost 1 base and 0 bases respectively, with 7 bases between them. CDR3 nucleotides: TGTGCCAGCAGTGAAGAGGGGTCCTCTGGAAACACCATATATTTT. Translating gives CASSEEGSSGNTIYF.

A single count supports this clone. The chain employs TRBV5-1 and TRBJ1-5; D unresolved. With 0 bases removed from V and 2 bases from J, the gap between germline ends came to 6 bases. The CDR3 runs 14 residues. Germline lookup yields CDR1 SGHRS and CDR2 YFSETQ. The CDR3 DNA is TGCGCCAGCAGCTTGGGGGAGCGCAATCAGCCCCAGCATTTT. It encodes CASSLGERNQPQHF.